Each of the 4 T cell receptor beta chains below was sequenced from the same sample in a study of blood T cell repertoires in COVID-19. Measured with immunoSEQ multiplex PCR; TCRdb has only the in-frame clones, and not every one. In the table there are 150,000 to 200,000 clones, around nine tenths of which are singletons. Sequenced material: peripheral blood. The receptor source for this set is a woman aged 70-85 years with COVID-19, enrolled during active disease.

This clone was recorded once. V gene TRBV5-4 combines with J gene TRBJ2-7, with 10 bases identical to TRBD1. From germline, CDR1 is SGHNT and CDR2 YYREEE (reference sequence). V shed 0 bases, J shed 5 bases, and the junction held 5 bases outside the gene matches. The CDR3 sequence is 15 residues long. In DNA, the CDR3 is TGTGCCAGCAGCTTGGCCGGGACAGGGGCAAACGAGCAGTACTTC. It is translated as CASSLAGTGANEQYF.

J is TRBJ2-4 and V is TRBV14, with 9 nucleotides matching TRBD1. This CDR3 spans 23 amino acids. Germline V gene lookup returns CDR1 SGHDN and CDR2 FVKESK. V shed 3 bases and J 0 bases; nucleotides not matched to a gene: 24. The DNA of the CDR3 is TGTGCCAGCAGCCACCCCCGGGACAGGGAAAAACTGGGGGCCCTATTAGCCAAAAACATTCAGTACTTC. As protein: CASSHPRDREKLGALLAKNIQYF.

The chain recombines TRBV6-5 with TRBJ1-2; no clear D gene. Germline values: CDR1 MNHEY, CDR2 SVGAGI. This CDR3 is built from 14 residues. V was cut by 4 bases and J by 8 bases, with 17 bases left in between. This chain's CDR3 is CASSLVLTSGGYTF. DNA of the CDR3: TGTGCCAGCAGTTTGGTCCTAACCTCGGGGGGCTACACCTTC.

The J gene is TRBJ2-2, the V gene TRBV19, with 8 nucleotides matching TRBD2. This CDR3 is 14 amino acids long. CDR1 LNHDA and CDR2 SQIVND come from the germline V gene (reference sequence). The V gene end was trimmed by 8 bases and the J gene end by 1 base; junction bases not matched to a gene: 3. The CDR3 DNA reads TGTGCCAGTCAGGCGGGAGGGAACACCGGGGAGCTGTTTTTT. Residues: CASQAGGNTGELFF.